The 8 T cell receptor beta chains below come from one sample, sequenced in a study of cytomegalovirus exposure and HLA in healthy donors. The PCR used 60 Vbeta and 13 Jbeta primers. This table comes from immunoSEQ multiplex PCR, and its TCRdb copy is limited to in-frame clones, with some not included. Its listing shows more than 140,000 clones. The sample consisted of PBMCs. The receptor source for this set is a young woman in good health and CMV-seronegative.

CDR3 DNA sequence: TGTGCCAGTAGTAGTGGTCAGGTATACTCTGGGGCCAACGTCCTGACTTTC. Translating gives CASSSGQVYSGANVLTF. V is TRBV19 and J is TRBJ2-6, with D hard to call. The CDR3 totals 17 residues. V lost 4 bases, J lost 0 bases, and 13 bases lay in between. The germline V gene has CDR1 LNHDA and CDR2 SQIVND (reference sequence). Looking up the rest from reference TRBV19 and TRBJ2-6 gives the full variable domain: DGGITQSPKYLFRKEGQNVTLSCEQNLNHDAMYWYRQDPGQGLRLIYYSQIVNDFQKGDIAEGYSVSREKKESFPLTVTSAQKNPTAFYLCASSSGQVYSGANVLTFGAGSRLTVL.

As concerns this clone: Within the sample, other DNA sequences also encode this same CDR3. The rearrangement joins TRBV25-1 to TRBJ2-2; 8 bases fit TRBD1. The ends lost 2 bases at V and 6 bases at J; junction bases unmatched: 2. The CDR3 runs to 14 residues. CDR1 is MGHDK, CDR2 SYGVNS, per germline. The CDR3 reads CASSEQGAAGELFF. CDR3 in DNA: TGTGCCAGCAGTGAACAGGGGGCGGCCGGGGAGCTGTTTTTT. Supplemented by reference TRBV25-1 and TRBJ2-2, the full variable domain reads EADIYQTPRYLVIGTGKKITLECSQTMGHDKMYWYQQDPGMELHLIHYSYGVNSTEKGDLSSESTVSRIRTEHFPLTLESARPSHTSQYLCASSEQGAAGELFFGEGSRLTVL.

CDR3 sequence: CASSLATVYEQYV. CDR3 bases: TGTGCCAGCAGCTTAGCGACAGTCTACGAGCAGTACGTC. The V gene is TRBV11-2, the J gene TRBJ2-7; weak D call: TRBD1 (5 bases). The CDR3 has 13 residues. CDR1 and CDR2 (germline): SGHAT, FQNNGV. V lost 1 base and J lost 3, with 7 bases in between.

Written as DNA, the CDR3 is TGTGCCAGCAGCCCACGACTAGCGGGAGACAATGAGCAGTTCTTC. Its translation: CASSPRLAGDNEQFF. This sequence joins TRBV7-2 and TRBJ2-1, with 12 bases fitting TRBD2. The CDR3 is made up of 15 amino acids. V shed 5 bases, J shed 5 bases, and the junction held 4 bases outside the gene matches. Germline V gene data show CDR1 as SGHTA and CDR2 as FQGNSA.

The chain is built from TRBV6-5 and TRBJ1-2, with 7 bases lining up with TRBD1. V lost 0 bases and J lost 4; bases outside the gene matches: 5. Germline lookup yields CDR1 MNHEY and CDR2 SVGAGI. The CDR3 loop spans 15 amino acids. DNA for the CDR3: TGTGCCAGCAGTTACTCTGAGGGGGCCGGCTATGGCTACACCTTC. This translates into CASSYSEGAGYGYTF.

The chain uses TRBV11-2 and TRBJ1-1; D not resolved. Per germline, CDR1 SGHAT and CDR2 FQNNGV. V lost 1 base and J 1 base, leaving 7 bases between the germline ends. CDR3 length: 14 residues. The CDR3 is CASSLGRQNTEAFF. CDR3 DNA sequence: TGTGCCAGCAGCTTAGGAAGACAGAACACTGAAGCTTTCTTT.

The chain has TRBV5-6 and TRBJ1-1; TRBD1 is a possible D gene (5 bases). Germline loops: CDR1 SGHDT, CDR2 YYEEEE. Trimming pared 2 bases from V and 4 bases from J, leaving 9 bases between. This CDR3 contains 13 residues. The CDR3 bases are TGTGCCAGCAGCTTTGGGGGGTTCACTGAAGCTTTCTTT. Protein: CASSFGGFTEAFF.

The V and J genes are TRBV18 and TRBJ1-5; no reliable D call. The CDR3 is 17 residues long. Germline lookup yields CDR1 KGHSH and CDR2 LQKENI. V was pared by 2 bases and J by 2 bases, with 16 bases between. The DNA for the CDR3 is TGTGCCAGCTCACCAGCGAGAAGTCGGGAGGGCAATCAGCCCCAGCATTTT. This codes for CASSPARSREGNQPQHF.